The 10 T cell receptor beta chains given below trace back to one sample, sequenced in a study of T cell repertoires in cytomegalovirus infection. TCRdb called the reads again in MiXCR, with one record for every CDR3 protein. Of 650,000 to 850,000 distinct CDR3 sequences in the sample, about 29% were seen once. These receptors are not linked to any known antigen. The sequences come from cultured CD8+ T cells from PBMCs, collected from culture after CMV antigen stimulation. All receptors come from a human donor in good health (CMV status not recorded). Some clones in this sample may be carry-over from other donors' samples.

The J gene is TRBJ1-2, the V gene TRBV7-9, with D possibly TRBD1 on 6 matching bases. In germline, CDR1 is SEHNR, CDR2 FQNEAQ (reference sequence). This CDR3 region has 14 residues. Between the trimmed V and J ends, which lost 5 bases and 5 bases, there was a span of 15 bases. CDR3 residues: CASSPGTWGYGYTF. DNA for the CDR3: TGTGCCAGCAGCCCCGGGACATGGGGGTATGGCTACACCTTC.

This rearrangement joins TRBV2 to TRBJ2-5; no clear D gene. The CDR3 sequence is 10 residues long. Germline CDR1 is SNHLY and CDR2 is FYNNEI. V was trimmed by 6 bases and J by 2 bases, leaving 1 base between them. Here the CDR3 reads CASRQETQYF. In DNA, the CDR3 is TGTGCCAGCAGGCAAGAGACCCAGTACTTC.

This clonotype has a handful of counts. The CDR3 region is CASSYSRRERSNEQFF. The CDR3 bases are TGTGCCAGCAGTTACTCGAGAAGGGAAAGAAGCAATGAGCAGTTCTTC. The chain links TRBV6-2 or TRBV6-3 to TRBJ2-1; D gene ambiguous. V lost 0 bases to trimming and J lost 6 bases, with 15 bases between them. The CDR3 loop spans 16 amino acids. Germline V gives CDR1 MNHEY, CDR2 SVGEGT.

The chain carries TRBV4-1 and TRBJ1-5; D remains unclear. Germline values: CDR1 MGHRA, CDR2 YSYEKL. Trimming removed 1 base from V and 1 base from J, with 5 bases in between. The CDR3 loop spans 14 amino acids. The CDR3 coding sequence is TGCGCCAGCAGCCAAGGGAACAGCAATCAGCCCCAGCATTTT. Amino acid sequence: CASSQGNSNQPQHF.

The chain employs TRBV27 and TRBJ2-1; 8 bases align to TRBD2. V lost 4 bases to trimming and J lost 0 bases; unmatched junction nucleotides: 11. The germline V gene has CDR1 MNHEY and CDR2 SMNVEV (reference sequence). This CDR3 is 18 amino acids long. CDR3 DNA: TGTGCCAGCAGTTGGGGATTAGCGGGGCCCAGCTCCTACAATGAGCAGTTCTTC. Its protein is CASSWGLAGPSSYNEQFF.

Ten or more counts support this clonotype. The gene calls are TRBV7-8 and TRBJ2-7; a weak D match, TRBD2 (6 bases). The CDR3 runs to 14 residues. V was pared by 2 bases and J by 3 bases, with 11 bases between. The germline gives CDR1 SGHVS, CDR2 FQNEAQ. CDR3 in DNA: TGTGCCAGCAGCTTATACGGGGGAAGCTACGAGCAGTACTTC. Amino acids: CASSLYGGSYEQYF.

This clonotype showed up just a few times. The chain uses TRBV9 and TRBJ1-2; 7 bases map to TRBD1. Losses at the gene ends were 6 bases for V and 2 bases for J; bases not matched to a gene: 13. The CDR3 has 16 residues. CDR1 and CDR2 from the germline V gene are SGDLS and YYNGEE. The CDR3 loop is CASTAGTAVSNYGYTF. As DNA, the CDR3 is TGTGCCAGCACCGCCGGGACAGCCGTATCGAACTATGGCTACACCTTC.

This chain joins TRBV28 and TRBJ2-4, with D unclear. The germline V and J ends were trimmed by 11 bases and 6 bases, with 17 bases remaining between them. Germline V CDR1 and CDR2: MDHEN, SYDVKM. This CDR3 comprises 13 residues. The CDR3 coding sequence is TGTGCCTCGAGCGAGGATAACTTAAACATTCAGTACTTC. It translates to CASSEDNLNIQYF.

This chain joins TRBV6-6 and TRBJ1-6; D not certain. The CDR3 extends over 14 amino acids. Trimming left V 4 bases short and J 13 bases short, with 17 bases between. The germline V gene encodes CDR1 MNHNY and CDR2 SVGAGI (reference sequence). CDR3 in DNA: TGTGCCAGCAGTTCGGCAGGTGATTTTTCGCCCCTCCACTTT. Translating it yields CASSSAGDFSPLHF.

The rearrangement links TRBV11-2 to TRBJ2-3, with D hard to call. V was shortened by 2 bases and J by 0 bases, with 12 bases between the two germline ends. CDR1 and CDR2 from the germline V gene are SGHAT and FQNNGV. The CDR3 sequence is 16 residues long. CDR3 nucleotides: TGTGCCAGCAGCTTATCAGGTGCAATTAGCACAGATACGCAGTATTTT. Protein product: CASSLSGAISTDTQYF.